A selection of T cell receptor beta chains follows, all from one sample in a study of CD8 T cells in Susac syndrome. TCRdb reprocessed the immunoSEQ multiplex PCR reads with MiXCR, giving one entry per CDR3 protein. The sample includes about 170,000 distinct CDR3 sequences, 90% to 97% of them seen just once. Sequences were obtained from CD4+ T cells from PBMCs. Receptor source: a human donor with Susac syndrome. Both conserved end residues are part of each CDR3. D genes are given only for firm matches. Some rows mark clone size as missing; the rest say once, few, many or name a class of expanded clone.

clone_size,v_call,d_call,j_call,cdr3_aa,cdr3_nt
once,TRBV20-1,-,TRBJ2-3,CSARDASSPTDTQYF,TGCAGTGCTAGAGATGCCTCTAGTCCCACAGATACGCAGTATTTT
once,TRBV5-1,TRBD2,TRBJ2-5,CASSGGLAGTKETQYF,TGCGCCAGCAGCGGCGGACTAGCGGGAACCAAAGAGACCCAGTACTTC
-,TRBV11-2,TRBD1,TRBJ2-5,CASSLGSYRGETQYF,TGTGCCAGCAGCTTAGGGTCATACAGGGGGGAGACCCAGTACTTC
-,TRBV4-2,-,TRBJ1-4,CASSQVPTPTTNEKLFF,TGTGCCAGCAGCCAAGTCCCTACACCGACAACTAATGAAAAACTGTTTTTT
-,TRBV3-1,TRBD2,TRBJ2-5,CASSQAVAGGRETQYF,TGTGCCAGCAGCCAGGCTGTAGCGGGAGGGCGCGAGACCCAGTACTTC
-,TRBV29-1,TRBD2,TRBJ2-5,CSVGVAGVAETQYF,TGCAGCGTTGGGGTAGCGGGGGTAGCAGAGACCCAGTACTTC
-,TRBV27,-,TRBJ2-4,CASSLGNLAKNIQYF,TGTGCCAGCAGTTTAGGAAATCTAGCCAAAAACATTCAGTACTTC
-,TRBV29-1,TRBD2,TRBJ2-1,CSVLPGLAGDEQFF,TGCAGCGTTCTCCCGGGACTAGCGGGAGATGAGCAGTTCTTC
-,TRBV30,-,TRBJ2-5,CAWSVQGPRETQYF,TGTGCCTGGAGTGTACAGGGTCCGCGGGAGACCCAGTACTTC
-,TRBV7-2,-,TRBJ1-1,CASSLDLIRNTEAFF,TGTGCCAGCAGCTTAGACCTCATAAGGAACACTGAAGCTTTCTTT
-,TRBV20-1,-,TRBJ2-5,CSAGYLVPDLQETQYF,TGCAGTGCTGGATACCTCGTCCCAGACCTTCAAGAGACCCAGTACTTC
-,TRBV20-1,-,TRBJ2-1,CSAKPLNEQFF,TGCAGTGCTAAGCCGCTCAATGAGCAGTTCTTC
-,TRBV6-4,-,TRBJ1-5,CASSVVWTQPQHF,TGTGCCAGCAGTGTCGTTTGGACTCAGCCCCAGCATTTT
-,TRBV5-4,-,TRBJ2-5,CASSRKANQETQYF,TGTGCCAGCAGCCGGAAGGCTAACCAAGAGACCCAGTACTTC
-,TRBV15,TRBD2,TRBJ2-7,CATSRATSVRSYEQYF,TGTGCCACCAGCAGAGCTACTAGCGTCCGCTCCTACGAGCAGTACTTC
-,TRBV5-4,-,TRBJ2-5,CASSLDRPETQYF,TGTGCCAGCAGCTTGGATCGCCCAGAGACCCAGTACTTC
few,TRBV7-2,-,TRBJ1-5,CASSPRVAQPQHF,TGTGCCAGCAGTCCCAGGGTTGCTCAGCCCCAGCATTTT
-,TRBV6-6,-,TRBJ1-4,CASSPGTSNEKLFF,TGTGCCAGCAGTCCCGGGACTTCAAATGAAAAACTGTTTTTT